The 4 T cell receptor beta chains below come from one sample, sequenced in a study of blood T cell repertoires in COVID-19. Using immunoSEQ multiplex PCR, the repertoire was profiled, and TCRdb retains in-frame clones only, with some absent. Found here are 250,000 to 350,000 clones, 80% to 90% of them singletons; the top ten hold 3.5% to 4.5%. Sequencing was carried out using PBMCs or T cells enriched from blood (not recorded which). The receptors here all came from a woman in her twenties or thirties who had recovered from COVID-19.

J is TRBJ1-2 and V is TRBV12-5; 8 bases align to TRBD1. The germline gives CDR1 LGHNT, CDR2 FRNRAP. With 6 bases clipped from V and 3 bases from J, the junction kept 6 bases outside the gene matches. This CDR3 contains 14 residues. CDR3 nucleotide sequence: TGTGCTAGTGGCACAGGGGGTAGATACTATGGCTACACCTTC. It is translated as CASGTGGRYYGYTF.

V is TRBV5-6 and J is TRBJ2-2; D is uncertain. This CDR3 spans 17 amino acids. The V and J ends lost 0 bases and 7 bases respectively, with 19 bases between them. Germline loops: CDR1 SGHDT, CDR2 YYEEEE. CDR3: CASSLEWVDTPGGELFF. In DNA form, the CDR3 reads TGTGCCAGCAGCTTGGAATGGGTGGATACTCCGGGCGGGGAGCTGTTTTTT.

The chain carries TRBV9 and TRBJ1-2; a possible D gene is TRBD1 (5 bases). Per germline, CDR1 SGDLS and CDR2 YYNGEE. The ends were cut back, 0 bases at V and 5 bases at J, with 8 bases in the middle. This CDR3 region has 13 residues. Here the CDR3 reads CASSVGQGYGYTF. The CDR3 DNA reads TGTGCCAGCAGCGTAGGGCAGGGATATGGCTACACCTTC.

The J gene is TRBJ2-5, the V gene TRBV5-1; TRBD2 aligns across 12 bases. The CDR3 sequence is 14 residues long. Germline V gene sequence: CDR1 SGHRS, CDR2 YFSETQ. With 3 bases clipped from V and 5 bases from J, the junction kept 2 bases outside the gene matches. The CDR3, as DNA: TGCGCCAGCAGCTCTAGCGGGAGGGCCGAGACCCAGTACTTC. This translates into CASSSSGRAETQYF.